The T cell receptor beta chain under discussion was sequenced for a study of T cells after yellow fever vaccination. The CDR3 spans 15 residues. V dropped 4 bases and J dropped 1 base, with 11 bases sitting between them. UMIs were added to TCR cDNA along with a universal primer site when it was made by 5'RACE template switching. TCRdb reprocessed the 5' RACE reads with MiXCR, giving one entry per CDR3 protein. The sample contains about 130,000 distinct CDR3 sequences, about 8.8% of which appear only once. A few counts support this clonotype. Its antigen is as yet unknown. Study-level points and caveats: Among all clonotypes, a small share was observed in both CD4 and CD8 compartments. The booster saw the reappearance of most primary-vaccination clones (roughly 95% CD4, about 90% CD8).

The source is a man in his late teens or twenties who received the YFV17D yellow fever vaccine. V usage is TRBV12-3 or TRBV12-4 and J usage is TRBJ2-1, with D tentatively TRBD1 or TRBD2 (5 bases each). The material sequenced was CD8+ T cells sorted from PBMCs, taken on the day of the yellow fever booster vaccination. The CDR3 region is CASSSRDLSYNEQFF. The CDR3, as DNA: TGTGCCAGCAGTTCTCGGGACCTGTCCTACAATGAGCAGTTCTTC.